This T cell receptor (beta chain) emerged from a study of vaccination and CD4 T cells after COVID-19. The overall study: Overlapping spike pools from SARS-CoV-2 and HCoV-NL63, HCoV-OC43 and HCoV-229E served as culture stimuli.

The Oncomine TCR Beta short-read assay was what sequenced the DNA obtained from cultured CD4+ T cells. TCRdb reprocessed the PCR reads via MiXCR and lists one record per CDR3 protein. The sample lists more than 20,000 distinct CDR3 sequences; approximately 50% were seen once. V shed 5 bases, J shed 2 bases, and the junction held 8 bases outside the gene matches. The CDR3 is 16 residues long. The germline CDR1 and CDR2 sequences are SGHVS and FQNEAQ. Stated treatment: approximately 10-day PBMC culture with coronavirus spike peptide pools or control peptides (ViraFEST assay). Note on this clonotype: No antigen is known for it.

This rearrangement joins TRBV7-8 to TRBJ1-5; 8 bases fit TRBD1. The receptor's source is a human donor who received a COVID-19 vaccine. Sequenced here: CD4+ T cells from blood, cultured in vitro, sampled before SARS-CoV-2 vaccination. The CDR3 region is CASSRQGMKGNQPQHF. CDR3 nucleotide sequence: TGTGCCAGCAGCCGACAGGGGATGAAGGGCAATCAGCCCCAGCATTTT.